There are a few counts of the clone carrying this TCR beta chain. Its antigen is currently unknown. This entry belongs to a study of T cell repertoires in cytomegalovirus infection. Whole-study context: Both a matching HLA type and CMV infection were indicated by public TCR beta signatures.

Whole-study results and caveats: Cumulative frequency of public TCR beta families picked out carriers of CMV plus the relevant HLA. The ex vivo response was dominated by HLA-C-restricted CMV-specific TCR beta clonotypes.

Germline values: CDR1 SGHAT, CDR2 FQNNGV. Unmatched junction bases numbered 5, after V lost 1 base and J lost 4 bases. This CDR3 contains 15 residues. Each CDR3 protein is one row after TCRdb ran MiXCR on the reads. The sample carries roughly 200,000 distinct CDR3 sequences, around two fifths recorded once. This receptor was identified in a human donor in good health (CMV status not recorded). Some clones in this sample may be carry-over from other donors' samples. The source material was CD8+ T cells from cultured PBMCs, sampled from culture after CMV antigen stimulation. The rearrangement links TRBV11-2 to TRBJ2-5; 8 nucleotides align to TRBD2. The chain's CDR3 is CASSLAHAGGETQYF. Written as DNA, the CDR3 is TGTGCCAGCAGCTTAGCACACGCGGGGGGAGAGACCCAGTACTTC.